Described below is a single TCR beta chain sequence and its context. This sample was included in a study of blood T cell repertoires in COVID-19. Across the study: Whether acute or convalescent, the COVID-19 samples came from the United States, Italy and Spain. The analysed material was cDNA or gDNA that came from T cells, B-cell-depleted T cells, or PBMCs.

Authors' data handling: For nucleated cells, counts were estimated from reference gene primer amplification. Generated by immunoSEQ multiplex PCR, the TCRdb table keeps only in-frame clones and is missing some. That table furnishes V, J and clone size, whereas the DNA furnished D and trimming. This table holds more than 85,000 clones, around 74% found once. V dropped 4 bases and J dropped 7 bases, with 19 bases sitting between them. Germline V gives CDR1 MGHRA, CDR2 YSYEKL. CDR3 size: 15 residues. The specimen was peripheral blood. This receptor was taken from a woman between 55 and 75 years old with acute or convalescent COVID-19. This chain uses TRBV4-1 with TRBJ1-2; D perhaps matches TRBD1 (6 bases). The CDR3 sequence: CASSRRDTGNLGYTF. CDR3 bases: TGCGCCAGCAGCCGCCGGGACACCGGGAACCTTGGCTACACCTTC.